This T cell receptor beta chain is drawn from a study of control samples from healthy donors and cancer patients. Measured with immunoSEQ multiplex PCR; TCRdb has only the in-frame clones, and not every one. The sample holds 130,000 or so clones, roughly nine tenths seen once. The sequenced material came from PBMCs. The TCR originated in a man over 45 with head and neck cancer.

CDR3 sequence (DNA): TGTGCCAGCAGTTACGAGACTAGCGGCTACGAGCAGTACTTC. It is translated as CASSYETSGYEQYF. V and J are TRBV6-2 or TRBV6-3 and TRBJ2-7, with 9 nucleotides matching TRBD2. The germline V gene encodes CDR1 MNHEY and CDR2 SVGEGT. Trimming took 2 bases from V and 3 from J; bases not matched to a gene: 2. The CDR3 sequence is 14 residues long.